This T cell receptor beta chain derives from a study of shared clonotypes between healthy human individuals (TCRdb year 2020). Turning to the overall study: The cohort comprised two women and a few men aged 18 to 49 years. Per donor, leukapheresis produced somewhere between about 0.8 and 9 billion PBMCs. To increase sequencing depth and limit assay-specific biases, TCR repertoire library preparation and sequencing were carried out by different laboratories using diverse techniques. To estimate repertoire size and how much clonotype sharing occurs between individuals, the study deeply sequenced the blood TCR repertoires of five or six healthy adults. For each donor, three plates each were used for CD4 naive and CD4 memory, two plates were used for CD8 naive, and one plate was used for CD8 memory.

Using the deep immunoSEQ assay, multiplex PCR amplified TCR CDR3 regions from genomic DNA. Genomic DNA extracted from each cell subset was distributed evenly over all wells of several immunoSEQ 96-well plates, and each plate served as one replicate. Each replicate PCR for sorted subsets received around 200 ng genomic DNA, equal to tens of thousands of T cell genomes. The purified libraries were quantified using a Qubit 3.0 fluorometer, sized with a Bioanalyzer 2100, and then quantified again using the KAPA Library Quantification kit. A separate single-read 150-cycle Illumina NextSeq 550 flow cell was used to sequence each immunoSEQ 96-well plate. As for the original processing: Because the immunoSEQ output included only junctional sequences and no quality scores, the filtering could not be the same as the filtering used for full-length reads. To assign V/J genes and CDR3, sequences were annotated against IMGT germline references using PyIR, a Python wrapper for IgBLAST v1.9. Any read was removed if the V/J assignment was weak (E-value above 1e-6), the CDR3 was missing, or the read contained stop codons, out-of-frame junctions, or ambiguous translated residues. A V3J clonotype was defined by an identical inferred V gene, J gene, and CDR3 amino acid sequence. Percentage overlap between repertoires was calculated by dividing the number of shared unique clonotypes by the size of the smaller repertoire. Three approaches were used to assess repertoire richness: RTK rarefaction, the Chao1 estimator, and Recon v2.1 estimates of unobserved clonotypes. Generation probabilities were computed with OLGA for all TCRbeta clonotypes obtained by the gDNA method from a few donors. This is the immuneACCESS table as TCRdb keeps it, with only in-frame sequences that have V and J called. A part of the clones is gone; compared with another copy, unresolved V genes explain less than half, and the rest is unexplained. V and J calls and clone size are copied from that table; D and trimming were computed from the DNA. Across this sample there are roughly 1.4 million clones, with around 98.5% seen only once. The top ten clones comprise about 0.35% of the sample.

The research as a whole found: Rarefaction of sorted-subset datasets indicated incomplete sequencing despite the large sequencing depth. When four donors were compared, the shared fraction of clonotypes was 5% to 6.5% for naive CD4, roughly 3.4% for naive CD8, more than 2% for memory CD4, and less than 0.5% for memory CD8. Because the study included only a small number of donors, the genetic and exposure-history diversity represented was limited. Based on pairwise subsampling, the degree of clonotype sharing among donors was expected to be affected by sequencing depth. Naive subsets generally had larger estimated clonotype richness than memory subsets. Sampling was restricted to blood, and TCR repertoires in tissues likely differ from the TCR repertoires found in blood. Clonotypes shared by all four sorted-subset donors showed higher generation probabilities than non-shared clonotypes.

Healthy HIV-negative adults with no recently reported acute infections or vaccinations were included as donors. Every donor was a Caucasian adult residing in Nashville, Tennessee, USA. CD4+ T cells were enriched through magnetic negative selection, after which naive cells were positively selected on CD45RA and the remaining negative fraction served as the memory subset. After blood collection by leukapheresis, PBMCs were isolated using Ficoll-Histopaque density gradient centrifugation and then cryopreserved in the vapor phase of liquid nitrogen. Purity and quantity of every magnetically sorted T cell population were checked by analytical flow cytometry. Genomic DNA was isolated from every sorted fraction and measured by UV absorbance on a Nanodrop 2000c. Worth noting for this clone: Its cognate antigen has yet to be identified. No qualities accompany the bases; no much larger clone lies one base away.

This receptor was obtained from a man aged 25-45 years in good health. Material: naive CD4+ T cells sorted from blood. The sample's cell subset or site label is to be understood as: CD45RA+ positively selected.

The DNA is TGCGCCAGCAGCTCCGCCACGGGACTAGCCAGTTACGAGCAGTACTTC. It is translated as CASSSATGLASYEQYF. The rearranged chain carries TRBV5-1 and TRBJ2-7, with 9 bases matching TRBD2. Including cysteine and phenylalanine, the CDR3 has 16 amino acids. Only CDR3 DNA is held: 48 bases, read in frame from base 1. Compared with germline, V lacks 3 bases and J lacks 4 bases; bases without a gene match: 11. Sequences SGHRS (CDR1) and YFSETQ (CDR2) are obtained from the germline V gene.